These 21 T cell receptor beta chains were all obtained from the same sample, sequenced in a study of CD8+ T cells in alopecia areata. Extraction and reverse transcription of RNA yielded cDNA as the sequencing template. The protocol was immunoSEQ multiplex PCR, while the TCRdb copy is restricted to in-frame clones and leaves out a portion. The table lists about 23,000 clones, roughly 52% of them singletons. Sequencing was done on a sample of NKG2D-high CD8+ T cells sorted from blood. The receptors stem from a human donor with alopecia areata.

This chain connects TRBV5-1 to TRBJ2-5, with 8 bases that match TRBD1. The DNA end lines up better with TRBJ2-7; the J call may be wrong. The germline gives CDR1 SGHRS, CDR2 YFSETQ. The CDR3 sequence is 14 residues long. CDR3 amino acids: CASSYGTGSYEQYF. CDR3 DNA sequence: TGCGCCAGCAGCTATGGGACAGGCTCCTACGAGCAGTACTTC.

The chain employs TRBV2 and TRBJ1-2; 7 nucleotides agree with TRBD1. Germline CDR1 is SNHLY and CDR2 is FYNNEI. Trimming took 7 bases from V and 4 from J; bases not matched to a gene: 9. The CDR3 has 14 amino acids. CDR3 in amino acids: CASKGETGFYGYTF. The DNA for the CDR3 is TGTGCCAGCAAGGGGGAGACAGGGTTCTATGGCTACACCTTC.

The rearrangement joins TRBV16 to TRBJ1-5, with D perhaps TRBD1 (6 bases). This CDR3 has 14 residues. Between the trimmed V and J ends, which lost 2 bases and 6 bases, there was a span of 11 bases. CDR1 and CDR2 (germline): KGHSY, FQNENV. For the CDR3, the DNA is TGTGCCAGCAGCCAAGTCTCAGGGGTTCAGCCCCAGCATTTT. Translated, it gives CASSQVSGVQPQHF.

CDR3 amino acids: CASSPTRQGYEQYF. CDR3 nucleotide sequence: TGTGCCAGCAGCCCGACGAGACAGGGTTACGAGCAGTACTTC. The chain combines TRBV9 with TRBJ2-7, with TRBD1 matching 7 bases. The germline V gene has CDR1 SGDLS and CDR2 YYNGEE. V lost 4 bases, J lost 4 bases, and 8 bases stayed unmatched. This CDR3 contains 14 residues.

V and J are TRBV9 and TRBJ1-1; the match to TRBD1 covers 11 bases. The J segment lost 1 base and the V segment lost 0 bases, leaving 8 bases of the junction unmatched. The CDR3 covers 18 residues. Germline V CDR1 and CDR2: SGDLS, YYNGEE. CDR3 bases: TGTGCCAGCAGCGTAGCTTGGGGGACAGGGGGTCCGAACACTGAAGCTTTCTTT. Its protein product is CASSVAWGTGGPNTEAFF.

The chain recombines TRBV14 with TRBJ2-7; unclear D gene. Germline CDR1 reads SGHDN; CDR2 reads FVKESK. The CDR3 extends over 14 amino acids. The germline V and J ends were trimmed by 2 bases and 2 bases, with 10 bases remaining between them. The CDR3 is CASSQSSRTYEQYF. CDR3 DNA sequence: TGTGCCAGCAGCCAAAGTTCGAGAACCTACGAGCAGTACTTC. The whole variable domain, remainder taken from reference TRBV14 and TRBJ2-7, is EAGVTQFPSHSVIEKGQTVTLRCDPISGHDNLYWYRRVMGKEIKFLLHFVKESKQDESGMPNNRFLAERTGGTYSTLKVQPAELEDSGVYFCASSQSSRTYEQYFGPGTRLTVT.

The V gene is TRBV5-1, the J gene TRBJ1-1; D may be TRBD1 (5 bases). V lost 5 bases and J lost 0, with 17 bases in between. This CDR3 spans 16 amino acids. Germline CDR1 reads SGHRS; CDR2 reads YFSETQ. CDR3: CASRPAGAYMNTEAFF. CDR3 bases: TGCGCCAGCAGACCTGCCGGGGCGTATATGAACACTGAAGCTTTCTTT.

The rearrangement uses TRBV7-6 and TRBJ1-1, with no clear D. This CDR3 has 15 amino acids. Trimming cost V 2 bases and J 1 base, with 11 bases left between them. CDR1 and CDR2 from the germline V gene are SGHVS and FNYEAQ. CDR3 protein: CASSLSEGGNTEAFF. CDR3 in DNA: TGTGCCAGCAGCTTATCCGAGGGAGGGAACACTGAAGCTTTCTTT.

The chain carries TRBV7-8 and TRBJ1-2; D gene uncertain. Germline lookup yields CDR1 SGHVS and CDR2 FQNEAQ. Trimming removed 1 base at V and 2 bases at J, with 8 bases between. The CDR3 totals 14 residues. CDR3 sequence reads: CASSLGVQNYGYTF. As DNA, the CDR3 is TGTGCCAGCAGCTTAGGGGTACAGAACTATGGCTACACCTTC. Looking up the rest from reference TRBV7-8 and TRBJ1-2 gives the full variable domain: GAGVSQSPRYKVAKRGQDVALRCDPISGHVSLFWYQQALGQGPEFLTYFQNEAQLDKSGLPSDRFFAERPEGSVSTLKIQRTQQEDSAVYLCASSLGVQNYGYTFGSGTRLTVV.

V gene TRBV7-9 combines with J gene TRBJ1-1; D may be TRBD1 (5 bases). Germline CDR1 reads SEHNR; CDR2 reads FQNEAQ (reference sequence). V shed 1 base and J shed 1 base, with 16 bases lying between them. The CDR3 has 17 residues. CDR3 loop: CASSLEARTRGNTEAFF. CDR3 in DNA: TGTGCCAGCAGCTTAGAGGCCCGCACGAGGGGGAACACTGAAGCTTTCTTT.

The gene calls are TRBV2 and TRBJ1-1, with a tentative D call TRBD1 (6 bases). V lost 4 bases to trimming and J lost 3 bases, with 21 bases between them. The CDR3 loop spans 17 amino acids. Per the germline V gene, CDR1 is SNHLY and CDR2 is FYNNEI. As DNA, the CDR3 is TGTGCCAGCAGTGGTTGGGACAAGGTGGGGCGGGACACTGAAGCTTTCTTT. It specifies CASSGWDKVGRDTEAFF.

This clone was observed many times. The CDR3 nucleotides are TGTGCCACCAGCAGAGGTTTAGCGGACACAGATACGCAGTATTTT. This translates into CATSRGLADTDTQYF. The V call is TRBV15, the J call TRBJ2-3; D perhaps matches TRBD2 (6 bases). Germline V gives CDR1 LNHNV, CDR2 YYDKDF (reference sequence). The ends were cut back, 1 base at V and 2 bases at J, with 10 bases in the middle. This CDR3 has 15 amino acids.

The gene calls are TRBV4-1 and TRBJ2-7; D gene ambiguous. Germline-derived CDR1 and CDR2 are MGHRA and YSYEKL. The CDR3 is 14 amino acids. Trimming cost V 0 bases and J 2 bases, with 8 bases left between them. CDR3 bases: TGCGCCAGCAGCCAAGAAGAGCGTCCCTACGAGCAGTACTTC. Translation gives CASSQEERPYEQYF.

The rearrangement joins TRBV28 to TRBJ2-1; no clear D gene. Germline V gene sequence: CDR1 MDHEN, CDR2 SYDVKM. The CDR3 is 12 amino acids. V lost 6 bases and J 5 bases, leaving 8 bases between the germline ends. CDR3 nucleotides: TGTGCCAGCAGGGGTTTTGACAATGAGCAGTTCTTC. It specifies CASRGFDNEQFF.

The chain uses TRBV7-8 and TRBJ2-5, with 12 bases fitting TRBD2. The CDR3 is 16 amino acids. V gave up 7 bases and J gave up 4 bases; unmatched junction bases: 10. Germline V lookup: CDR1 SGHVS, CDR2 FQNEAQ. The CDR3 nucleotides read TGTGCCAGCATCCCAAGGACTAGCGGGATGGGAGAGACCCAGTACTTC. The encoded protein is CASIPRTSGMGETQYF.

The V and J genes are TRBV19 and TRBJ1-5; D not resolved. Trimming left V 3 bases short and J 4 bases short, with 7 bases between. The CDR3 loop spans 13 amino acids. Germline CDR1 and CDR2: LNHDA and SQIVND (reference sequence). CDR3 protein: CASSISKNQPQHF. The CDR3 nucleotides are TGTGCCAGTAGTATTTCCAAGAATCAGCCCCAGCATTTT.

This clone was seen only a few times. The chain carries TRBV6-6 and TRBJ2-1; no clear D gene. The germline V gene encodes CDR1 MNHNY and CDR2 SVGAGI (reference sequence). CDR3 size: 15 residues. Trimming cost V 0 bases and J 3 bases, with 9 bases left between them. Here the CDR3 reads CASSYSSPGYNEQFF. In DNA, the CDR3 is TGTGCCAGCAGTTACTCGAGCCCCGGCTACAATGAGCAGTTCTTC.

This clone was seen a handful of times. The CDR3 sequence is CASSLGGGGFQPQHF. The DNA of the CDR3 is TGTGCCAGCAGCTTGGGAGGGGGGGGTTTTCAGCCCCAGCATTTT. J is TRBJ1-5 and V is TRBV5-6; a possible D gene is TRBD1 (6 bases). The CDR3 spans 15 residues. Germline CDR1 reads SGHDT; CDR2 reads YYEEEE. Trimming removed 0 bases from V and 6 bases from J, with 13 bases in between.

This chain uses TRBV25-1 with TRBJ1-5; D remains ambiguous. V lost 8 bases and J 0 bases, leaving 8 bases between the germline ends. The CDR3 sequence is 13 residues long. Looked up from germline, CDR1 is MGHDK and CDR2 is SYGVNS. In nucleotides, the CDR3 is TGTGCCAGCCGGCCTTCTAGCAATCAGCCCCAGCATTTT. Translated, it gives CASRPSSNQPQHF.

This chain links TRBV7-9 with TRBJ1-1; D is uncertain. CDR1 and CDR2 from the germline V gene are SEHNR and FQNEAQ (reference sequence). Trimming removed 4 bases from V and 0 bases from J, with 21 bases in between. The CDR3 length is 18 residues. The DNA for the CDR3 is TGTGCCAGCAGCTCCTATTTACCAAAAACCACAGTGAACACTGAAGCTTTCTTT. Translated, it gives CASSSYLPKTTVNTEAFF.

The V gene is TRBV6-5, the J gene TRBJ2-7; D unresolved. With 0 bases removed from V and 2 bases from J, the gap between germline ends came to 5 bases. The CDR3 has 13 amino acids. Germline V gene data show CDR1 as MNHEY and CDR2 as SVGAGI. This CDR3 is CASSYSLAYEQYF. DNA of the CDR3: TGTGCCAGCAGTTACTCGTTGGCCTACGAGCAGTACTTC.